This entry describes one T cell receptor (beta chain). Its target is not known. This entry is derived from a study of T cell responses to AZD1222 COVID-19 vaccine. Study results and caveats: Among the donors, most were white British and more were female, and clonal diversity was possibly underestimated.

The protocol was immunoSEQ multiplex PCR, while the TCRdb copy is restricted to in-frame clones and leaves out a portion. This sample yields about 54,000 clones, of which roughly 90% are seen a single time; about 14% belongs to the top ten. V lost 6 bases and J lost 4; bases outside the gene matches: 6. Germline lookup yields CDR1 WSHSY and CDR2 SAAADI. CDR3 length: 15 residues. Combined were second doses at about 4 or about 12 weeks. The sequencing here drew on peripheral blood, taken 28 days after the second AZD1222 dose. This receptor was obtained from an adult who received the AZD1222 COVID-19 vaccine. The rearrangement links TRBV10-2 to TRBJ2-1; TRBD2 matches 10 bases. DNA of the CDR3: TGCGCCAGCAGGACCGGACTAGCGGATTACAATGAGCAGTTCTTC. Translation: CASRTGLADYNEQFF.